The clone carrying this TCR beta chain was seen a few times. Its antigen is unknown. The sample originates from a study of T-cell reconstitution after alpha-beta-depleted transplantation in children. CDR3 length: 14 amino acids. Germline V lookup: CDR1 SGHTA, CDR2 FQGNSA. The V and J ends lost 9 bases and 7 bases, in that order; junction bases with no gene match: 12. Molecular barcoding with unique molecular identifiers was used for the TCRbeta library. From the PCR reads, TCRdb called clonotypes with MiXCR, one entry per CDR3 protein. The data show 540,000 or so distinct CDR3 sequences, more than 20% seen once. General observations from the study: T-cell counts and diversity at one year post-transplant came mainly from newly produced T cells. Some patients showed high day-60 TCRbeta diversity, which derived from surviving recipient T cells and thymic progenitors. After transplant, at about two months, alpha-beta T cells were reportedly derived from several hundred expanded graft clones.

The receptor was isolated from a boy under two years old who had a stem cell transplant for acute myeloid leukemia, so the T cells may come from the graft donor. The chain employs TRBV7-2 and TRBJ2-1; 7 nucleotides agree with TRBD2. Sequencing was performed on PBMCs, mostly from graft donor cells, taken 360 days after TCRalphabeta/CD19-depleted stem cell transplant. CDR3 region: CASGGIRGVNEQFF. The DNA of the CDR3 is TGTGCCAGTGGAGGGATACGGGGGGTGAATGAGCAGTTCTTC.